Listed below are T cell receptor beta chains from one sample, sequenced in a study of CD8 T cells in Susac syndrome. TCRdb itself ran the immunoSEQ multiplex PCR reads through MiXCR, one entry per CDR3 protein. The sample records 160,000 or so distinct CDR3 sequences, approximately 94% being singletons. Sequencing was performed on CD4+ T cells from PBMCs. The receptors derive from a human donor with multiple sclerosis. Each CDR3 is given with its conserved first and last residue. The D gene is left open where the match is weak. Part of the rows lack a size; the others show once, few, many or a class for expanded clones.

size,V,J,D,DNA,CDR3
NA,TRBV18,TRBJ1-2,NA,TGTGCCAGCTCACCAAACGGTGACTATGGCTACACCTTC,CASSPNGDYGYTF
NA,TRBV6-5,TRBJ1-2,NA,TGTGCCAGCAGGCCGCGTTTAAGCGGCTACACCTTC,CASRPRLSGYTF
NA,TRBV14,TRBJ2-1,NA,TGTGCCAGCAGCCAAGATCTATTAAATAAGCAGTTCTTC,CASSQDLLNKQFF
NA,TRBV3-1,TRBJ2-7,NA,TGTGCCAGCAGCTCTATTTTCCAGGACTACGAGCAGTACTTC,CASSSIFQDYEQYF
NA,TRBV6-5,TRBJ1-1,NA,TGTGCCAGCAGTTACCTAGAAACGAACACTGAAGCTTTCTTT,CASSYLETNTEAFF
NA,TRBV30,TRBJ2-6,NA,TGTGCCTGGAGTGAGCCCTCTGGGGCCAACGTCCTGACTTTC,CAWSEPSGANVLTF
NA,TRBV5-1,TRBJ2-3,TRBD2,TGCGCCAGCAGCTCCGGACTAGCGGGAAGACCACAGGCTACGCAGTATTTT,CASSSGLAGRPQATQYF
NA,TRBV27,TRBJ1-1,NA,TGTGCCAGCATCTCGGCAGGGGTTGAGGCTTTCTTT,CASISAGVEAFF
NA,TRBV30,TRBJ2-7,NA,TGTGCCTGGACCCAATCTCGATACGAGCAGTACTTC,CAWTQSRYEQYF
once,TRBV28,TRBJ2-7,NA,TGTGCCAGCATATCAAGGCCGCAAGGTTCCTACGAGCAGTACTTC,CASISRPQGSYEQYF
NA,TRBV5-1,TRBJ1-1,NA,TGCGCCAGCAGCTTGGGCACCGCCGACACTGAAGCTTTCTTT,CASSLGTADTEAFF
NA,TRBV3-1,TRBJ2-1,TRBD1,TGTGCCAGCAGCCAAAGGGACAGGGGCTCTAGCTCCTACAATGAGCAGTTCTTC,CASSQRDRGSSSYNEQFF
NA,TRBV6-6,TRBJ2-1,NA,TGTGCCAGCAGAGAAAATGAGCAGTTCTTC,CASRENEQFF
NA,TRBV12-3/TRBV12-4,TRBJ2-1,NA,TGTGCCAGCAGGTCTACCGACAATGAGCAGTTCTTC,CASRSTDNEQFF
NA,TRBV23-1,TRBJ2-7,TRBD1,TGCGCCAGCAGTCAACCATATCAGGGGGCCTACGAGCAGTACTTC,CASSQPYQGAYEQYF
NA,TRBV12-3/TRBV12-4,TRBJ1-1,NA,TGTGCCAGCAGTTTGCGCCGGGCCCCGGAGACTGAAGCTTTCTTT,CASSLRRAPETEAFF
NA,TRBV6-5,TRBJ1-4,NA,TGTGCCAGCAGTTACTCGGCAGCCCTGGGGTCTAATGAAAAACTGTTTTTT,CASSYSAALGSNEKLFF
NA,TRBV4-3,TRBJ2-3,NA,TGCGCCAGCAGCCAGAGCAGGGGTACAGATACGCAGTATTTT,CASSQSRGTDTQYF
NA,TRBV29-1,TRBJ1-3,NA,TGCAGCGTTGGTCGGAGCCAGGCGGACTCTGGAAACACCATATATTTT,CSVGRSQADSGNTIYF
NA,TRBV12-3/TRBV12-4,TRBJ2-1,TRBD2,TGTGCCAGCAGCCGGACTGGACTAGCGACCAATGAGCAGTTCTTC,CASSRTGLATNEQFF
NA,TRBV15,TRBJ2-4,NA,TGTGCCACCAGCTTACAGGGTGGGCACATTCAGTACTTC,CATSLQGGHIQYF
NA,TRBV27,TRBJ1-2,NA,TGTGCCAGCATATGGGTTAACTATGGCTACACCTTC,CASIWVNYGYTF
once,TRBV7-2,TRBJ2-5,NA,TGTGCCAGCAGCTTGGGATCGGGCTCAGGCCAAGAGACCCAGTACTTC,CASSLGSGSGQETQYF
NA,TRBV7-9,TRBJ1-2,NA,TGTGCCAGCAGCTTTGGACAGAACTATGGCTACACCTTC,CASSFGQNYGYTF
NA,TRBV7-6,TRBJ2-1,NA,TGTGCCAGCAGCTTAGACAGCTCCTACAATGAGCAGTTCTTC,CASSLDSSYNEQFF
once,TRBV27,TRBJ1-2,NA,TGTGCCAGCAGTTTTTCGACTGGAACTGGGGGCTACACCTTC,CASSFSTGTGGYTF
NA,TRBV6-1,TRBJ1-1,NA,TGTGCCAGCAGTCCGGGACGGACGAACACTGAAGCTTTCTTT,CASSPGRTNTEAFF
NA,TRBV20-1,TRBJ2-2,TRBD2,TGCAGTGCTAGTGACTGGCGGGGGACTAGCGGGGCCACCGGGGAGCTGTTTTTT,CSASDWRGTSGATGELFF
few,TRBV6-4,TRBJ2-3,NA,TGTGCCAGCAGTTCCCAGGGCACAGATACGCAGTATTTT,CASSSQGTDTQYF
NA,TRBV30,TRBJ2-3,NA,TGTGCCTGGAGTAGGCGGGGCACAGATACGCAGTATTTT,CAWSRRGTDTQYF
NA,TRBV2,TRBJ1-2,NA,TGTGCCAGCATCCTGGACGGTTCCTATGGCTACACCTTC,CASILDGSYGYTF